Shown below are 22 T cell receptor beta chains from a single sample sequenced in a study of Graves' ophthalmopathy and Graves' hyperthyroidism. Transcripts of RNA were the source for amplifying TCR beta CDR3 regions. Amplification began with first-round RT-PCR using HTBI primers, then second-round multiplex PCR was performed. One entry per CDR3 protein results from TCRdb running MiXCR on the multiplex PCR reads. The sample has just over 400,000 distinct CDR3 sequences; roughly 21% are singletons. The specimen was peripheral blood. The receptors stem from a woman aged 18-29 years with stable Graves' hyperthyroidism.

This clonotype was observed at least ten times. The chain carries TRBV12-3 or TRBV12-4 and TRBJ2-4, with D possibly matching TRBD2 (5 bases). This CDR3 contains 14 residues. Trimming removed 3 bases at V and 1 base at J, with 7 bases between. The CDR3 DNA is TGTGCCAGCAGTTTCGGGGATGCCAAAAACATTCAGTACTTC. Protein sequence: CASSFGDAKNIQYF.

The table lists this clonotype with many counts. V and J are TRBV6-2 or TRBV6-3 and TRBJ2-5; a weak D match, TRBD1 (5 bases). V shed 7 bases and J shed 1 base, with 7 bases lying between them. CDR3 size: 12 residues. Germline CDR1 and CDR2: MNHEY and SVGEGT. The CDR3 coding sequence is TGTGCCAGCATTCAGGGCCAAGAGACCCAGTACTTC. Its translation: CASIQGQETQYF.

This clonotype was detected ten times or more. The V call is TRBV7-8, the J call TRBJ2-7, with 7 bases aligning to TRBD2. V was clipped by 5 bases and J by 2 bases; unmatched bases: 9. Germline-derived CDR1 and CDR2 are SGHVS and FQNEAQ. The CDR3 has 15 amino acids. The CDR3 sequence is CASSPRTSSAYEQYF. CDR3 sequence (DNA): TGTGCCAGCAGCCCTCGGACTAGTTCGGCCTACGAGCAGTACTTC.

The sample holds a few counts of this clonotype. The chain couples TRBV19 to TRBJ2-2; 12 bases are a match to TRBD2. Trimming cost V 7 bases and J 6 bases; bases outside gene matches: 6. CDR1 is LNHDA, CDR2 SQIVND, per germline (reference sequence). This CDR3 region has 15 residues. This CDR3 is CASTPSGRAPGELFF. The DNA of the CDR3 is TGTGCCAGTACCCCTAGCGGGAGGGCCCCCGGGGAGCTGTTTTTT.

This clonotype was picked up many times. This rearrangement joins TRBV11-2 to TRBJ2-5; maybe TRBD2 (5 bases). V lost 4 bases to trimming and J lost 0 bases, with 9 bases between them. This CDR3 has 14 amino acids. Germline V gene lookup returns CDR1 SGHAT and CDR2 FQNNGV. The CDR3 region is CASSWAGNQETQYF. CDR3 in DNA: TGTGCCAGCAGCTGGGCGGGTAACCAAGAGACCCAGTACTTC.

The rearrangement uses TRBV6-5 and TRBJ1-2; tentatively, D is TRBD1 (5 bases). The CDR3 loop spans 16 amino acids. Germline-derived CDR1 and CDR2 are MNHEY and SVGAGI. V lost 4 bases, J lost 2 bases, and 17 bases lay in between. CDR3 in amino acids: CASSFSSGGPNYGYTF. The CDR3 nucleotides read TGTGCCAGCAGTTTCTCCTCCGGGGGTCCGAACTATGGCTACACCTTC.

There are many counts of this clonotype. CDR3: CASTLARYGEAFF. The CDR3 nucleotides read TGTGCCAGCACCCTAGCGCGCTACGGGGAAGCTTTCTTT. J is TRBJ1-1 and V is TRBV12-3 or TRBV12-4, with no clear D. V was trimmed by 7 bases and J by 8 bases, leaving 17 bases between them. The CDR3 totals 13 residues.

This clonotype was counted ten times or more. V gene TRBV12-3 or TRBV12-4 combines with J gene TRBJ2-7; 9 nucleotides match TRBD2. The CDR3 covers 14 residues. The trim removed 7 bases at V and 0 bases at J, leaving 4 bases unmatched. The CDR3 protein is CASNLAGSSYEQYF. DNA of the CDR3: TGTGCCAGCAACCTAGCGGGAAGCTCCTACGAGCAGTACTTC.

There are many counts of this clonotype. V gene TRBV7-2 combines with J gene TRBJ1-2, with 8 bases matching TRBD1. V gave up 3 bases and J gave up 1 base; unmatched junction bases: 10. The CDR3 runs to 17 residues. CDR1 and CDR2 from the germline V gene are SGHTA and FQGNSA. The CDR3 protein is CASSFPGQGALNYGYTF. Here the CDR3 DNA reads TGTGCCAGCAGCTTTCCAGGACAGGGAGCTCTTAACTATGGCTACACCTTC.

This clonotype was counted many times. The chain uses TRBV11-2 and TRBJ2-7; TRBD2 agrees at 9 bases. The CDR3 is 15 amino acids. Losses at the gene ends were 5 bases for V and 4 bases for J; bases not matched to a gene: 9. The germline CDR1 and CDR2 sequences are SGHAT and FQNNGV. The CDR3 nucleotides read TGTGCCAGCAGCAGGCTAGCGGGATGGAATTACGAGCAGTACTTC. Translated, it gives CASSRLAGWNYEQYF.

As regards this clonotype: The CDR3 ends on some other residue instead of the conserved phenylalanine or tryptophan, so this is likely a read error. The chain couples TRBV4-3 to TRBJ1-3; D is unclear. CDR1 and CDR2 (germline): LGHNA, YSLEER. The CDR3 covers 15 residues. With 1 base removed from V and 2 bases from J, the gap between germline ends came to 9 bases. The CDR3 DNA is TGCGCCAGCAGCCAAGCGCCAGGTCCTGGAAACACCATATATTAT. Amino acids: CASSQAPGPGNTIYY.

The table lists this clonotype with many counts. The chain couples TRBV7-2 to TRBJ2-7; 8 nucleotides align to TRBD2. V trimming: 7 bases; J trimming: 3 bases; junction bases outside the gene matches: 8. This CDR3 has 14 residues. The germline V gene encodes CDR1 SGHTA and CDR2 FQGNSA. In nucleotides, the CDR3 is TGTGCCAGCACTACAGCGGGGGACTTCTACGAGCAGTACTTC. As protein: CASTTAGDFYEQYF.

Worth noting for this clonotype: No conserved phenylalanine or tryptophan ends this CDR3, so it is likely a read error. The rearrangement links TRBV15 to TRBJ2-4; a weak D match, TRBD2 (6 bases). The CDR3 runs to 17 residues. The V end was cut by 3 bases, the J end by 0 bases, with 15 bases between. Germline CDR1 reads LNHNV; CDR2 reads YYDKDF (reference sequence). The CDR3 sequence is CATSSSIADLAKNIQYL. The CDR3 DNA sequence: TGTGCCACCAGCAGTTCCATAGCGGACCTAGCCAAAAACATTCAGTACCTC.

This clonotype has at least ten counts. Here the CDR3 reads CAISESIGRDYGYTF. The CDR3 DNA is TGTGCCATCAGTGAGTCGATAGGACGGGACTATGGCTACACCTTC. V is TRBV10-3 and J is TRBJ1-2; D unclear. Germline V gene lookup returns CDR1 ENHRY and CDR2 SYGVKD. CDR3 length equals 15 residues. The ends were cut back, 0 bases at V and 3 bases at J, with 11 bases in the middle.

In its sample, this clonotype was seen many times. The gene calls are TRBV9 and TRBJ2-7; D is uncertain. Germline V gene lookup returns CDR1 SGDLS and CDR2 YYNGEE. Trimming removed 2 bases from V and 5 bases from J, with 14 bases in between. The CDR3 spans 14 residues. The CDR3 region is CASSVDGLRDEQYF. The CDR3 DNA sequence: TGTGCCAGCAGCGTGGACGGGCTTCGGGACGAGCAGTACTTC.

This clonotype was seen repeatedly, ten times or more. The V call is TRBV20-1, the J call TRBJ1-3, with D uncertain. Deletions cut 2 bases from V and 0 bases from J, with 11 bases between. The CDR3 has 15 amino acids. The germline V gene has CDR1 DFQATT and CDR2 SNEGSKA (reference sequence). This chain's CDR3 is CSARNTASSGNTIYF. DNA for the CDR3: TGCAGTGCTAGAAACACAGCGAGCTCTGGAAACACCATATATTTT.

This clonotype was seen ten or more times. The gene calls are TRBV20-1 and TRBJ2-5, with D possibly being TRBD1 or TRBD2 (6 bases each). Germline values: CDR1 DFQATT, CDR2 SNEGSKA (reference sequence). This CDR3 is 12 amino acids long. V was shortened by 8 bases and J by 5 bases, with 15 bases between the two germline ends. This CDR3 is CSQGGSGETQYF. DNA for the CDR3: TGCAGTCAAGGGGGGTCTGGGGAGACCCAGTACTTC.

The CDR3 protein is CASSLLRDGNNEQFF. DNA for the CDR3: TGTGCCAGCAGTCTCCTCCGAGATGGTAACAATGAGCAGTTCTTC. The chain couples TRBV6-2 or TRBV6-3 to TRBJ2-1; D is uncertain. CDR3 length equals 15 residues. V lost 5 bases and J 5 bases, leaving 16 bases between the germline ends. Germline V CDR1 and CDR2: MNHEY, SVGEGT.

This clonotype was recorded at least ten times. The chain carries TRBV6-5 and TRBJ1-2; no reliable D call. V gave up 0 bases and J gave up 6 bases, with 8 bases separating them. The CDR3 is made up of 13 amino acids. CDR1 is MNHEY and CDR2 is SVGAGI in the germline V gene. The CDR3 nucleotides read TGTGCCAGCAGTTACTCCGGGGAAGATGGCTACACCTTC. Amino acids: CASSYSGEDGYTF.

This clonotype was seen ten or more times. The chain recombines TRBV27 with TRBJ1-1; D perhaps matches TRBD1 (6 bases). Germline V lookup: CDR1 MNHEY, CDR2 SMNVEV (reference sequence). Trimming shortened V by 6 bases and J by 0 bases, and 14 bases separated the two germline ends. This CDR3 region has 15 residues. This CDR3 reads CASRLDGDMNTEAFF. In DNA, the CDR3 is TGTGCCAGCAGATTGGACGGGGACATGAACACTGAAGCTTTCTTT.

This clonotype was counted at least ten times. The chain recombines TRBV7-6 with TRBJ1-2, with D possibly being TRBD1 (5 bases). CDR3 length equals 14 residues. The V and J ends lost 4 bases and 6 bases respectively, with 15 bases between them. Germline CDR1 SGHVS, CDR2 FNYEAQ. DNA of the CDR3: TGTGCCAGCAGCTGGGGCGGGGGGAAGGATGGCTACACCTTC. It codes for CASSWGGGKDGYTF.

This clonotype was picked up many times. The chain has TRBV12-3 or TRBV12-4 and TRBJ1-3; D is uncertain. The CDR3 length is 14 residues. V lost 6 bases and J lost 3, with 12 bases in between. This CDR3 is CASRVEGIGNTIYF. For the CDR3, the DNA is TGTGCCAGCAGAGTAGAGGGAATTGGAAACACCATATATTTT.